The clone carrying this T cell receptor (beta chain) was recorded at least ten times. Found in a library prepared for alpha chains, this beta chain is an off-target read, and its abundance has little meaning. Indicated time point: blood taken at disease recurrence. Unsorted samples of tumor, nontumor lung or frozen PBMC had their whole RNA sequenced. This record comes from a study of spatial heterogeneity in lung cancer. The wider study: The approximately 79 donors had untreated early-stage non-small cell lung cancer. Among detected sequences, beta-chain ones consistently exceeded alpha-chain ones in number.

Germline CDR1 and CDR2: LGHDT and YNNKEL (reference sequence). Trimming removed 1 base from V and 0 bases from J, with 13 bases in between. This CDR3 spans 16 amino acids. A unique molecular identifier was carried by every single TCR cDNA molecule. In TCRdb, the 5' RACE reads were re-called with MiXCR into one record per CDR3 protein. Here the sample spans 9,500 to 10,000 distinct CDR3 sequences, nearly 4% being singletons. This clonotype was obtained from a female donor with early-stage non-small cell lung cancer. The V gene is TRBV3-1, the J gene TRBJ2-7; D is unresolved. This sample comprised PBMCs, obtained at recurrence. CDR3 protein: CASSQVWRPPSYEQYF. CDR3 sequence (DNA): TGTGCCAGCAGCCAAGTGTGGCGACCTCCCTCCTACGAGCAGTACTTC.